These T cell receptor beta chains were read from a single sample in a study of blood T cell repertoires in COVID-19. Produced via immunoSEQ multiplex PCR; TCRdb's table is partial and in-frame only. Seen here are some 500,000 clones, 85% to 90% observed once, and the top ten hold 7.5% to 9%. The sample consisted of peripheral blood. These receptors came from a woman aged 45-60 years with COVID-19, enrolled during active disease. Each CDR3 is given with its conserved first and last residue. D genes are given only for firm matches. Rows may omit the clone size; those that give it use once, few, many or a size class.

cdr3_aa: CASSAAEGGTGDRAFF
cdr3_nt: TGTGCCAGCAGCGCAGCCGAGGGGGGGACAGGGGATCGAGCTTTCTTT
clone_size: few
cdr3_length: 16
d_call: TRBD1
j_call: TRBJ1-1
v_call: TRBV9

cdr3_aa: CASSDSGDRYTF
cdr3_nt: TGTGCCAGCAGTGACAGCGGCGATCGCTACACCTTC
clone_size: -
cdr3_length: 12
d_call: -
j_call: TRBJ1-2
v_call: TRBV6-4

cdr3_aa: CASSPGARQGRTEAFF
cdr3_nt: TGTGCCAGCAGCCCAGGGGCTAGACAGGGCCGGACTGAAGCTTTCTTT
clone_size: -
cdr3_length: 16
d_call: TRBD1
j_call: TRBJ1-1
v_call: TRBV7-9

cdr3_aa: CASSGTVSYEQYF
cdr3_nt: TGTGCCAGCTCCGGGACAGTGTCCTACGAGCAGTACTTC
clone_size: -
cdr3_length: 13
d_call: TRBD1
j_call: TRBJ2-7
v_call: TRBV28

cdr3_aa: CAIVGDRGTGNSYEQYF
cdr3_nt: TGTGCCATCGTCGGAGACAGGGGGACCGGGAACTCCTACGAGCAGTACTTC
clone_size: -
cdr3_length: 17
d_call: TRBD1
j_call: TRBJ2-7
v_call: TRBV28

cdr3_aa: CASSQTIGLLEAGELFF
cdr3_nt: TGTGCCAGCAGCCAAACTATTGGGCTTTTGGAGGCCGGGGAGCTGTTTTTT
clone_size: -
cdr3_length: 17
d_call: -
j_call: TRBJ2-2
v_call: TRBV3-1/TRBV3-2

cdr3_aa: CASSPRLAVYEQYF
cdr3_nt: TGTGCCAGCAGCCCCCGACTAGCGGTCTACGAGCAGTACTTC
clone_size: -
cdr3_length: 14
d_call: TRBD2
j_call: TRBJ2-7
v_call: TRBV11-2

cdr3_aa: CASRATGQSYEQYF
cdr3_nt: TGTGCCAGCAGAGCCACGGGACAGAGCTACGAGCAGTACTTC
clone_size: -
cdr3_length: 14
d_call: TRBD1
j_call: TRBJ2-7
v_call: TRBV28

cdr3_aa: CASSSVTGGRDTQYF
cdr3_nt: TGCGCCAGCAGCAGCGTGACAGGGGGGAGGGATACGCAGTATTTT
clone_size: -
cdr3_length: 15
d_call: TRBD1
j_call: TRBJ2-3
v_call: TRBV5-1

cdr3_aa: CASSSLSGQPYEQYF
cdr3_nt: TGTGCCAGCAGCTCTTTATCAGGACAGCCCTACGAGCAGTACTTC
clone_size: -
cdr3_length: 15
d_call: -
j_call: TRBJ2-7
v_call: TRBV5-6

cdr3_aa: CASSLLGQIYTF
cdr3_nt: TGTGCCAGCAGCCTCCTGGGACAAATTTACACCTTC
clone_size: -
cdr3_length: 12
d_call: -
j_call: TRBJ1-2
v_call: TRBV5-4

cdr3_aa: CASSPRYGDTQYF
cdr3_nt: TGTGCCAGCAGCCCCAGATACGGGGATACGCAGTATTTT
clone_size: -
cdr3_length: 13
d_call: -
j_call: TRBJ2-3
v_call: TRBV7-8

cdr3_aa: CASSPLTGNTEAFF
cdr3_nt: TGTGCCAGCAGCCCACTCACGGGGAACACTGAAGCTTTCTTT
clone_size: -
cdr3_length: 14
d_call: -
j_call: TRBJ1-1
v_call: TRBV7-9

cdr3_aa: CASLGRAVSAGNIQYF
cdr3_nt: TGTGCCAGCCTTGGGAGGGCGGTATCAGCCGGGAACATTCAGTACTTC
clone_size: -
cdr3_length: 16
d_call: TRBD2
j_call: TRBJ2-4
v_call: TRBV5-8

cdr3_aa: CASSEGGYNTEAFF
cdr3_nt: TGTGCCAGCAGTGAAGGAGGGTACAACACTGAAGCTTTCTTT
clone_size: -
cdr3_length: 14
d_call: -
j_call: TRBJ1-1
v_call: TRBV2

cdr3_aa: CASSFPGGDSPLHF
cdr3_nt: TGTGCCAGCAGCTTCCCAGGGGGCGATTCACCCCTCCACTTT
clone_size: -
cdr3_length: 14
d_call: TRBD1
j_call: TRBJ1-6
v_call: TRBV11-1

cdr3_aa: CKSRGDTEAFF
cdr3_nt: TGCAAGTCCAGGGGAGACACTGAAGCTTTCTTT
clone_size: -
cdr3_length: 11
d_call: -
j_call: TRBJ1-1
v_call: TRBV5-1

cdr3_aa: CASSLAGQTDTQYF
cdr3_nt: TGCGCCAGCAGCTTGGCGGGTCAGACAGATACGCAGTATTTT
clone_size: once
cdr3_length: 14
d_call: -
j_call: TRBJ2-3
v_call: TRBV5-1